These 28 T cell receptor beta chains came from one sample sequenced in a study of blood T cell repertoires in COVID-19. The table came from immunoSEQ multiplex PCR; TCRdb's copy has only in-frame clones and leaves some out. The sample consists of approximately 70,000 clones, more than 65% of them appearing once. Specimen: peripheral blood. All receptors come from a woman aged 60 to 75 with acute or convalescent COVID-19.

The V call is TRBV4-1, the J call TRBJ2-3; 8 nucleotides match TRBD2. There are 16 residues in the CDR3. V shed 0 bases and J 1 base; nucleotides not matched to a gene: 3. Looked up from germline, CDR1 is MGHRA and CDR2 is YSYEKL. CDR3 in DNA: TGCGCCAGCAGCCAAGATTGGCGGGGGGGCACAGATACGCAGTATTTT. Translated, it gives CASSQDWRGGTDTQYF.

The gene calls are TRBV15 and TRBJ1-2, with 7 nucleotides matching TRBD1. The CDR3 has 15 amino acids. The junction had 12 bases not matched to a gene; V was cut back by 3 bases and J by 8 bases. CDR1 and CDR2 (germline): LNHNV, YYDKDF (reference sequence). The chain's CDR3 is CATSRGPTGLQGYTF. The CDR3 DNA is TGTGCCACCAGCAGGGGACCGACAGGGCTACAAGGCTACACCTTC.

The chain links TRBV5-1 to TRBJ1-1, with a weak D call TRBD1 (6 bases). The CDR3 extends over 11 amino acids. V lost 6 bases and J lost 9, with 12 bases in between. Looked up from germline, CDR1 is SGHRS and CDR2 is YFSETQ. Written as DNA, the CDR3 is TGCGCCAGCAACGAGGGGGAGCAAGCTTTCTTT. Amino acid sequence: CASNEGEQAFF.

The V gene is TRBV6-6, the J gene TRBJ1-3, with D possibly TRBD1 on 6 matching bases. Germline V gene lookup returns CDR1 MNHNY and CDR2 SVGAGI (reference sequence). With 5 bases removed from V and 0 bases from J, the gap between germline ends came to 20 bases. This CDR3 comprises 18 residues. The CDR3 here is CASSRPPGTSVSGNTIYF. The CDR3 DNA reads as TGTGCCAGCAGTCGCCCCCCTGGGACATCCGTCTCTGGAAACACCATATATTTT.

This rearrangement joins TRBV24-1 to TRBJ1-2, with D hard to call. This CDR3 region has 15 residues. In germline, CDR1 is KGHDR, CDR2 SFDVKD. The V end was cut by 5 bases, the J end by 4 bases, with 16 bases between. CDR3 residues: CATSVASRRSYGYTF. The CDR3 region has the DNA TGTGCCACCAGTGTAGCGAGCCGCCGTTCCTATGGCTACACCTTC.

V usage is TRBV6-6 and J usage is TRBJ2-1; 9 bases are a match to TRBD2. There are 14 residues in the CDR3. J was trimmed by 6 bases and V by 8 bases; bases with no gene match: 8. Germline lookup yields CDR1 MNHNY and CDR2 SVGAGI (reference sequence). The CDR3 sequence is CASSGRGGPNEQFF. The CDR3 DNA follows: TGTGCCAGCTCTGGGCGGGGGGGCCCCAATGAGCAGTTCTTC.

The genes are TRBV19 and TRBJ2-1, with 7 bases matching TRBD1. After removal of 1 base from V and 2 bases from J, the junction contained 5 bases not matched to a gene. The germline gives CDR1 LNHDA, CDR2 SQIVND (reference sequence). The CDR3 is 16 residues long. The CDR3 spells CASSIVAGGPYNEQFF. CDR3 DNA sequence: TGTGCCAGTAGTATAGTGGCAGGGGGACCCTACAATGAGCAGTTCTTC.

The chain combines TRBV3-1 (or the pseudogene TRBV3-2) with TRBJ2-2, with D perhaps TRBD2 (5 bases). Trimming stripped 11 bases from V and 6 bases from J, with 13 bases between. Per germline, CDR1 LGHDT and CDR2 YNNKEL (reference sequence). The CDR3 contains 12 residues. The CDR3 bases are TGTGCCGCAAATAGCGATGCCGGGGAGCTGTTTTTT. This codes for CAANSDAGELFF.

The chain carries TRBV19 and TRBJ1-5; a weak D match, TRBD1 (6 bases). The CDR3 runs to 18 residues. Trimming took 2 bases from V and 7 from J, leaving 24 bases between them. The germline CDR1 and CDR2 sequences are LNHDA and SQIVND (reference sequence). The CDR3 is CASSITSNRAALRQPQHF. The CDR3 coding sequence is TGTGCCAGTAGTATAACCTCCAACAGGGCCGCCTTAAGACAGCCCCAGCATTTT.

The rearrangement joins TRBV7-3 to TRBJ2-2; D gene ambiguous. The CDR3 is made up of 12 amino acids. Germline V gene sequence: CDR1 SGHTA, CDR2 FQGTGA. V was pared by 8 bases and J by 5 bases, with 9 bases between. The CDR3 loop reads CASGDPTGELFF. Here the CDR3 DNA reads TGTGCCAGCGGAGATCCTACCGGGGAGCTGTTTTTT.

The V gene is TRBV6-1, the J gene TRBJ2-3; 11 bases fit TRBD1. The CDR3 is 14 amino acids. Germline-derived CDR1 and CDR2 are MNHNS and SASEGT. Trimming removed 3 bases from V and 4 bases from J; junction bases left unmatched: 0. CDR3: CASSEGQGADTQYF. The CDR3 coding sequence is TGTGCCAGCAGTGAGGGACAGGGGGCAGATACGCAGTATTTT.

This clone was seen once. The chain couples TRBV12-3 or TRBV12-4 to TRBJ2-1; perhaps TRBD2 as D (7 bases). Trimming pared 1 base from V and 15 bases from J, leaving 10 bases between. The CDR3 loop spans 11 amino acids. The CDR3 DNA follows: TGTGCCAGCAGTTTAGGGGGGGGGCTGTTCTTC. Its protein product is CASSLGGGLFF.

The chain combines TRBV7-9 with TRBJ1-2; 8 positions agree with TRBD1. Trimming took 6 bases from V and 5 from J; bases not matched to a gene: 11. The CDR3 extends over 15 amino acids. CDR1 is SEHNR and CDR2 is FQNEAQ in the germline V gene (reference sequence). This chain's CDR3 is CASSAPGTGSYGYTF. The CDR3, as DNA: TGTGCCAGCAGTGCCCCGGGGACAGGCTCATATGGCTACACCTTC.

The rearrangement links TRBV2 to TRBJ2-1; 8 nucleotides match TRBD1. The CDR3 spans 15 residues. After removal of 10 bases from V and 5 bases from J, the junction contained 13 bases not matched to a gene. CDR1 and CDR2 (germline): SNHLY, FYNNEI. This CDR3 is CANIDRGLTNNEQFF. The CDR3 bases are TGTGCCAACATCGACAGGGGTCTTACAAACAATGAGCAGTTCTTC.

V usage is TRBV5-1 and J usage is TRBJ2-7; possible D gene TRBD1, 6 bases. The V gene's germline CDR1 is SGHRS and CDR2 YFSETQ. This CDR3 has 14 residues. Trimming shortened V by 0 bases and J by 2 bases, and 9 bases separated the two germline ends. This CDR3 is CASSLGTAPYEQYF. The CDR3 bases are TGCGCCAGCAGCTTGGGGACAGCTCCCTACGAGCAGTACTTC.

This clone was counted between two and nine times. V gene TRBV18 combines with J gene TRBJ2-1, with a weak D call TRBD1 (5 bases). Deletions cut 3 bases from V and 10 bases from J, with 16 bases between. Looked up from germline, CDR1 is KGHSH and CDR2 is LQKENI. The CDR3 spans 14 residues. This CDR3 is CASSPGWQGNEQFF. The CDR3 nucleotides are TGTGCCAGCTCACCCGGTTGGCAGGGTAACGAGCAGTTCTTC.

Written as DNA, the CDR3 is TGTGCCAGCAGTGAAAGGGGCAGCTATGGCTACACCTTC. Protein product: CASSERGSYGYTF. The chain has TRBV6-1 and TRBJ1-2, with a weak D call TRBD1 (5 bases). V was pared by 2 bases and J by 4 bases, with 8 bases between. This CDR3 is 13 amino acids long. In germline, CDR1 is MNHNS, CDR2 SASEGT.

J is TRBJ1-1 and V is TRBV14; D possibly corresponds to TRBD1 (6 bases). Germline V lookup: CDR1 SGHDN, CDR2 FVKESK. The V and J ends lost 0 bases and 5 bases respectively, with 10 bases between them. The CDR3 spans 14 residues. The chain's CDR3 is CASSQDRGGTEAFF. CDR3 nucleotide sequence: TGTGCCAGCAGCCAAGATCGAGGGGGAACTGAAGCTTTCTTT.

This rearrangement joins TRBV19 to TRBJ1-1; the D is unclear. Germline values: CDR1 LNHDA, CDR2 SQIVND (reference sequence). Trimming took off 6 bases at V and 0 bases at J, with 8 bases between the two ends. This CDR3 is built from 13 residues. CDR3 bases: TGTGCCAGTAGGGAGGGTATGAACACTGAAGCTTTCTTT. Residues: CASREGMNTEAFF.

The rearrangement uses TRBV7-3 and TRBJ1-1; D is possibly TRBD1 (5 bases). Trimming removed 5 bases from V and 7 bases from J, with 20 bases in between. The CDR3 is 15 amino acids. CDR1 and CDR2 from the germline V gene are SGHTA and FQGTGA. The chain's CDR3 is CASSPWAGDRGEAFF. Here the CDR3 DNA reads TGTGCCAGCAGCCCCTGGGCGGGGGATCGGGGTGAAGCTTTCTTT. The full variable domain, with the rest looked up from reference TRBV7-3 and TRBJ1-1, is GAGVSQTPSNKVTEKGKYVELRCDPISGHTALYWYRQSLGQGPEFLIYFQGTGAADDSGLPNDRFFAVRPEGSVSTLKIQRTERGDSAVYLCASSPWAGDRGEAFFGQGTRLTVV.

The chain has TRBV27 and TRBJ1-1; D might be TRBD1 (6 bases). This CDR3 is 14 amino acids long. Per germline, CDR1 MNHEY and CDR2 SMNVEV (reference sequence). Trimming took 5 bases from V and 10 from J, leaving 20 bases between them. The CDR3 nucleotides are TGTGCCAGCAGTCATGACCTTCCAGGGGCTGGAGCTTTCTTT. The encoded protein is CASSHDLPGAGAFF.

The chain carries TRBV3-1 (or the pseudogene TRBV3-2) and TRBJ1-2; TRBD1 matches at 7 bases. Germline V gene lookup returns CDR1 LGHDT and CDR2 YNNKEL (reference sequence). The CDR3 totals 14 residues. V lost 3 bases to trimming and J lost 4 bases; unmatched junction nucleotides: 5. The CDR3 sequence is CASSQRDSSYGYTF. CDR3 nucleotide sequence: TGTGCCAGCAGCCAGCGGGACAGCTCCTATGGCTACACCTTC.

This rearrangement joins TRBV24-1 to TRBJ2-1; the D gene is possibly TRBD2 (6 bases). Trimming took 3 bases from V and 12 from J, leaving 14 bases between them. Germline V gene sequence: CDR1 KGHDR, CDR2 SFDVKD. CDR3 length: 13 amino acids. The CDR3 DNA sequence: TGTGCCACCAGTGATCCGCGGAGAGCGGGGCAGTTCTTC. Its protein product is CATSDPRRAGQFF.

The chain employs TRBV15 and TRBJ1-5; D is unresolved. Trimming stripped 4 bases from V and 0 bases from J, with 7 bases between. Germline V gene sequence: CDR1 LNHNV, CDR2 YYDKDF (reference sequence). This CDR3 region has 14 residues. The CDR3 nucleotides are TGTGCCACCAGCACGGAGATTAGCAATCAGCCCCAGCATTTT. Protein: CATSTEISNQPQHF.

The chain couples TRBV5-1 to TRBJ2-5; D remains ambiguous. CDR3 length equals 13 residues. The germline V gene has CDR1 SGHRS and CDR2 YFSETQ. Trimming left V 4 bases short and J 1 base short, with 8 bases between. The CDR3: CASSGDFQETQYF. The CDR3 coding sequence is TGCGCCAGCAGCGGTGACTTCCAAGAGACCCAGTACTTC.

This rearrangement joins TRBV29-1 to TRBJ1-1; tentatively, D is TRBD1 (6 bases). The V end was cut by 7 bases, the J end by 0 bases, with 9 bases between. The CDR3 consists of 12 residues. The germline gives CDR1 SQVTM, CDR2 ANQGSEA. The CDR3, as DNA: TGCAGCGCTTCAGGGGTGAACACTGAAGCTTTCTTT. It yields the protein CSASGVNTEAFF.

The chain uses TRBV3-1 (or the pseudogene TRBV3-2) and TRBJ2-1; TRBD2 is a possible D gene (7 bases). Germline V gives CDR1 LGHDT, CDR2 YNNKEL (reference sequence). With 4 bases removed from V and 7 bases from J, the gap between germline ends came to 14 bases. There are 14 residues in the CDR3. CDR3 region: CASSRGGGLNEQFF. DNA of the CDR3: TGTGCCAGCAGCCGTGGGGGGGGGCTGAATGAGCAGTTCTTC.

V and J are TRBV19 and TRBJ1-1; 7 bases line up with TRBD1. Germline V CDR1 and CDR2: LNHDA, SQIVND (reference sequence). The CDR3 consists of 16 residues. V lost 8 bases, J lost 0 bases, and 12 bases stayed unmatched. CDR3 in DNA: TGTGCCAGTGAGGGGACAGTGACTGCCATGAACACTGAAGCTTTCTTT. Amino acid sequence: CASEGTVTAMNTEAFF. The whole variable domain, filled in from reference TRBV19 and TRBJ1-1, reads DGGITQSPKYLFRKEGQNVTLSCEQNLNHDAMYWYRQDPGQGLRLIYYSQIVNDFQKGDIAEGYSVSREKKESFPLTVTSAQKNPTAFYLCASEGTVTAMNTEAFFGQGTRLTVV.